Listed here are 12 T cell receptor beta chains from one sample, sequenced in a study of T cells in Graves' hyperthyroidism and ophthalmopathy. RNA transcripts provided the source from which TCR beta CDR3 regions were amplified. During a first-round RT-PCR of the TCR CDR3, the HTBI primer set was used. TCRdb reprocessed the multiplex PCR reads with MiXCR, giving one entry per CDR3 protein. The sample shows 550,000 to 800,000 distinct CDR3 sequences, about a sixth of them seen only once. The sample was blood. These receptors were taken from a man between 18 and 29 years old with Graves' hyperthyroidism.

This clonotype was counted ten times or more. The V and J genes are TRBV29-1 and TRBJ2-1; TRBD1 agrees at 8 bases. J was trimmed by 9 bases and V by 7 bases; bases with no gene match: 8. CDR3 length: 12 amino acids. Germline lookup yields CDR1 SQVTM and CDR2 ANQGSEA. The CDR3 region has the DNA TGCAGCGCCCGGACAGGGCCGGCTGAGCAGTTCTTC. Its translation is CSARTGPAEQFF.

The sample holds a few counts of this clonotype. The chain carries TRBV20-1 and TRBJ2-7, with TRBD1 identical over 7 bases. The CDR3 has 14 amino acids. J gave up 1 base and V 4 bases, and 7 bases lay outside the gene matches. Per germline, CDR1 DFQATT and CDR2 SNEGSKA (reference sequence). The CDR3 sequence is CSANQDRFSYEQYF. The DNA of the CDR3 is TGCAGTGCTAACCAGGACAGGTTTTCCTACGAGCAGTACTTC.

This clonotype was counted a few times. This rearrangement joins TRBV29-1 to TRBJ2-2; 8 positions agree with TRBD2. This CDR3 region has 15 residues. V shed 3 bases, J shed 3 bases, and the junction held 6 bases outside the gene matches. Germline assignment: CDR1 SQVTM and CDR2 ANQGSEA. CDR3 in amino acids: CSVDGAGGYTGELFF. The CDR3 DNA reads TGCAGCGTTGATGGGGCGGGAGGTTACACCGGGGAGCTGTTTTTT.

CDR3 residues: CATSSKGAREQYF. CDR3 in DNA: TGTGCCACCAGCAGTAAGGGGGCGCGCGAGCAGTACTTC. The rearrangement links TRBV15 to TRBJ2-7; 7 nucleotides match TRBD1. The CDR3 totals 13 residues. Germline V gene sequence: CDR1 LNHNV, CDR2 YYDKDF (reference sequence). V was clipped by 3 bases and J by 6 bases; unmatched bases: 5.

This clonotype was seen more than once but under ten times. DNA of the CDR3: TGTGCCAGCAGCGCAAGCGGATCTCAAGAGACCCAGTACTTC. It specifies CASSASGSQETQYF. The chain links TRBV9 to TRBJ2-5, with a possible D match to TRBD2 (5 bases). V was trimmed by 3 bases and J by 2 bases, leaving 11 bases between them. The CDR3 spans 14 residues. Germline V gene sequence: CDR1 SGDLS, CDR2 YYNGEE.

Ten or more counts support this clonotype. A read error may explain this, as a much larger clone is one base away. CDR3 loop: CASSPGHGNTEAFF. Here the CDR3 DNA reads TGTGCCAGCAGCCCCGGACACGGGAACACTGAAGCTTTCTTT. V is TRBV7-9 and J is TRBJ1-1, with D maybe TRBD1 (5 bases). CDR3 length equals 14 residues. Trimming shortened V by 5 bases and J by 1 base, and 11 bases separated the two germline ends. Germline lookup yields CDR1 SEHNR and CDR2 FQNEAQ (reference sequence).

The J gene is TRBJ2-1, the V gene TRBV5-1; TRBD2 aligns across 11 bases. This CDR3 is built from 17 residues. V lost 0 bases and J lost 9; bases outside the gene matches: 11. Germline V gene data show CDR1 as SGHRS and CDR2 as YFSETQ. The CDR3 spells CASSLVVAGGPAGEQFF. The CDR3 nucleotides are TGCGCCAGCAGCTTGGTGGTAGCGGGAGGGCCCGCGGGTGAGCAGTTCTTC.

This clonotype was counted at least ten times. The V and J genes are TRBV6-2 or TRBV6-3 and TRBJ1-2; D is undetermined. Germline lookup yields CDR1 MNHEY and CDR2 SVGEGT. V lost 10 bases, J lost 7 bases, and 19 bases lay in between. The CDR3 consists of 13 residues. The CDR3 loop reads CATGWALTSGYTF. For the CDR3, the DNA is TGTGCCACCGGATGGGCCCTAACTAGTGGCTACACCTTC.

The table lists this clonotype with many counts. This chain connects TRBV30 to TRBJ2-1, with TRBD2 matching 8 bases. The CDR3 is 14 residues long. V trimming: 2 bases; J trimming: 9 bases; junction bases outside the gene matches: 9. Germline V CDR1 and CDR2: GTSNPN, SVGIG (reference sequence). The CDR3 DNA sequence: TGTGCCTGGAGTACAACGGGAGGGCGGGGTGAGCAGTTCTTC. It specifies CAWSTTGGRGEQFF.

In its sample, this clonotype was seen many times. The chain links TRBV7-9 to TRBJ2-4; TRBD2 matches 12 bases. Germline trimming cut 2 bases from V and 8 bases from J; bases unmatched to any gene: 10. CDR1 is SEHNR, CDR2 FQNEAQ, per germline (reference sequence). The CDR3 length is 17 residues. CDR3 sequence reads: CASSLLPTSGSGDIQYF. The DNA for the CDR3 is TGTGCCAGCAGCTTACTTCCGACTAGCGGGAGTGGGGACATTCAGTACTTC.

This clonotype was counted at least ten times. The rearrangement joins TRBV6-2 or TRBV6-3 to TRBJ1-1, with D uncertain. From germline, CDR1 is MNHEY and CDR2 SVGEGT. The CDR3 runs 13 residues. Trimming pared 2 bases from V and 9 bases from J, leaving 13 bases between. CDR3 nucleotides: TGTGCCAGCAGTTACGCGGAGGGCTTTAAAGCTTTCTTT. Translated, it gives CASSYAEGFKAFF.

Many counts were recorded for this clonotype. The rearrangement joins TRBV29-1 to TRBJ1-2; possible D gene TRBD1, 5 bases. The V gene lost 6 bases and the J gene lost 8 bases, with 19 bases spanning the gap. Germline CDR1 is SQVTM and CDR2 is ANQGSEA. The CDR3 consists of 13 residues. CDR3 protein: CSVPFSGAAGYTF. The CDR3 DNA reads TGCAGCGTCCCCTTCAGTGGGGCAGCGGGCTACACCTTC.